This TCR beta chain was documented in a study of shared clonotypes between healthy human individuals. Study-wide context: Donor composition was a couple of women and a few men, aged 18 to 49. Broader study findings: Sequencing depth was expected to influence donor clonotype sharing.

Running of the assay took place at deep level. It was across several immunoSEQ plates that each subset's genomic DNA was evenly split. TCRdb's table, derived via immunoSEQ multiplex PCR, lists solely in-frame clones and lacks some. There are 1.4 million or so clones in the sample; around 98.5% occur only once, and 0.36% lies in the top ten. Remarks on this clone: Its antigen is not identified.

Trimming shortened V by 5 bases and J by 3 bases, and 16 bases separated the two germline ends. CDR1 and CDR2 from the germline V gene are MDHEN and SYDVKM. The CDR3 is 15 residues long. The sequence derives from a man aged 25-45 years in good health. The chain employs TRBV28 and TRBJ1-2; no clear D. Sequencing was done on a sample of naive CD4+ T cells sorted from blood. Regarding subset: CD45RA+ positively selected. The CDR3 region is CASSDGIPAHYGYTF. CDR3 sequence (DNA): TGTGCCAGCAGTGATGGGATTCCTGCCCACTATGGCTACACCTTC.